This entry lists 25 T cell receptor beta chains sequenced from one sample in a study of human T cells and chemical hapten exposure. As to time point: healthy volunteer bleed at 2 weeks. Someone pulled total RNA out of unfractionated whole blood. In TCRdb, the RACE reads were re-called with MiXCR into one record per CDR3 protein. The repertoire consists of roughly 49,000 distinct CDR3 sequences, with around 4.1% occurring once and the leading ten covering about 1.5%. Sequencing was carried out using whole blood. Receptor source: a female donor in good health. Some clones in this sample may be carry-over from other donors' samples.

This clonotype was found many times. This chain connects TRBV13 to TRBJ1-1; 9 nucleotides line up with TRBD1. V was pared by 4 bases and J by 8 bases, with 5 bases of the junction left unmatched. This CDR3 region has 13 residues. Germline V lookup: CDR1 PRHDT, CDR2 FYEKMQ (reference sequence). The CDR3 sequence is CASSSDRGNEAFF. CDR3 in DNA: TGTGCCAGCAGCTCGGACAGGGGTAACGAAGCTTTCTTT.

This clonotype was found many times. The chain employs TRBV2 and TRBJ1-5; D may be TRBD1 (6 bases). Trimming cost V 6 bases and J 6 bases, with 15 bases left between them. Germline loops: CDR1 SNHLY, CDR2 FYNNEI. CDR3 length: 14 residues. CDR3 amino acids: CASSAATGRQPQHF. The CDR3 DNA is TGTGCCAGCAGCGCTGCGACAGGACGTCAGCCCCAGCATTTT.

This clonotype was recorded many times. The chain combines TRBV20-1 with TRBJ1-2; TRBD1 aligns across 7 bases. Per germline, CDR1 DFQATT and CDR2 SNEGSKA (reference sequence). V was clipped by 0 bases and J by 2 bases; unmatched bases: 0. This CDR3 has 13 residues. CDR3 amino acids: CSAREDRNYGYTF. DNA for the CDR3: TGCAGTGCTAGAGAGGACAGGAACTATGGCTACACCTTC.

DNA for the CDR3: TGTGCCAGCAGCCAGAGCTGGACTTACCAAGAGACCCAGTACTTC. Its protein product is CASSQSWTYQETQYF. The chain employs TRBV5-4 and TRBJ2-5, with TRBD2 as a possible D gene (5 bases). This CDR3 region has 15 residues. V was shortened by 4 bases and J by 0 bases, with 13 bases between the two germline ends. Germline CDR1 is SGHNT and CDR2 is YYREEE (reference sequence).

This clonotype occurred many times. The CDR3 DNA reads as TGTGCCAGCAGCTTGGGTCCGGGCCCAGATACGCAGTATTTT. This sequence encodes CASSLGPGPDTQYF. V and J are TRBV7-6 and TRBJ2-3; D is ambiguous. Germline CDR1 SGHVS, CDR2 FNYEAQ. Trimming stripped 3 bases from V and 4 bases from J, with 11 bases between. The CDR3 has 14 residues. Filled out from reference TRBV7-6 and TRBJ2-3, the complete variable domain reads GAGVSQSPRYKVTKRGQDVALRCDPISGHVSLYWYRQALGQGPEFLTYFNYEAQQDKSGLPNDRFSAERPEGSISTLTIQRTEQRDSAMYRCASSLGPGPDTQYFGPGTRLTVL.

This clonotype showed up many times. The CDR3 bases are TGTGCCAGCAGTTACAGGGTCACTGAAGCTTTCTTT. It codes for CASSYRVTEAFF. The chain recombines TRBV7-2 with TRBJ1-1, with a weak D call TRBD1 (6 bases). Germline CDR1 is SGHTA and CDR2 is FQGNSA. The V and J ends lost 6 bases and 4 bases respectively, with 9 bases between them. The CDR3 loop spans 12 amino acids.

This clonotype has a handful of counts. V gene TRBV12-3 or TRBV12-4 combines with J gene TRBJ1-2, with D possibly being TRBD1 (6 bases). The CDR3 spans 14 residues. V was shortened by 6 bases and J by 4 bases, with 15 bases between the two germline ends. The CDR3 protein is CASSPRGRSYGYTF. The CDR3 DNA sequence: TGTGCCAGCAGCCCCCGGGGGCGAAGCTATGGCTACACCTTC.

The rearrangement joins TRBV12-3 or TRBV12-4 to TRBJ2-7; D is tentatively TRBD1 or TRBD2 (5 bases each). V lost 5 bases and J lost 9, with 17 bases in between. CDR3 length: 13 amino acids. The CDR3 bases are TGTGCCAGCAGTCAGTCCGGGACCCCGGGGCAGTACTTC. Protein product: CASSQSGTPGQYF.

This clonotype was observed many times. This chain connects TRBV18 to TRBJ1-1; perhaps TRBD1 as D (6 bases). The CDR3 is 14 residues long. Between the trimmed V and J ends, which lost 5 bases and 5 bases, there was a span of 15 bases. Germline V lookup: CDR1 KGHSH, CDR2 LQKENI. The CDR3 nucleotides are TGTGCCAGCTCATCCGACAGGTTGCGGACTGAAGCTTTCTTT. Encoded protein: CASSSDRLRTEAFF. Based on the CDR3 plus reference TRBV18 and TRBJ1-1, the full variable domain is NAGVMQNPRHLVRRRGQEARLRCSPMKGHSHVYWYRQLPEEGLKFMVYLQKENIIDESGMPKERFSAEFPKEGPSILRIQQVVRGDSAAYFCASSSDRLRTEAFFGQGTRLTVV.

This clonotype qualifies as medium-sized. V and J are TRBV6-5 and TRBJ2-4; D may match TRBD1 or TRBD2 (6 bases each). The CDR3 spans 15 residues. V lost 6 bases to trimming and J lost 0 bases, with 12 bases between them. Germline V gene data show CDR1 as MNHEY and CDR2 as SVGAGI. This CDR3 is CASRPGAVAKNIQYF. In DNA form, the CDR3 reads TGTGCCAGCAGGCCGGGGGCAGTAGCCAAAAACATTCAGTACTTC.

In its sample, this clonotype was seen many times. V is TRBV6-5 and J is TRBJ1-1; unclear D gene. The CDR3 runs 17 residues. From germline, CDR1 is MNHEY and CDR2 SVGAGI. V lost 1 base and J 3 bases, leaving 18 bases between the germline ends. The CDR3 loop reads CASSYYTTRARDTEAFF. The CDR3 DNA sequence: TGTGCCAGCAGTTACTATACAACCCGGGCGAGGGACACTGAAGCTTTCTTT.

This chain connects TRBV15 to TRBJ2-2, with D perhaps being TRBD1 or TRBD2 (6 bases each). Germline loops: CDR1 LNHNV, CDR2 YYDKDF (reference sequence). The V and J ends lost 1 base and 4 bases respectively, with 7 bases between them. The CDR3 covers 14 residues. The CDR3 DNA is TGTGCCACCAGCAGAGGGGGGGCCACCGGGGAGCTGTTTTTT. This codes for CATSRGGATGELFF.

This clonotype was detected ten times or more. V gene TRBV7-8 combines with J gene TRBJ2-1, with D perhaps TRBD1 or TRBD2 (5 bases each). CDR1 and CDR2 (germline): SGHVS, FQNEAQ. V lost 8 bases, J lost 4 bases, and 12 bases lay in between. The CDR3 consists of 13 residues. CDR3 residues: CASEGLHYNEQFF. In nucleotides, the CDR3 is TGTGCCAGCGAGGGGTTACATTACAATGAGCAGTTCTTC.

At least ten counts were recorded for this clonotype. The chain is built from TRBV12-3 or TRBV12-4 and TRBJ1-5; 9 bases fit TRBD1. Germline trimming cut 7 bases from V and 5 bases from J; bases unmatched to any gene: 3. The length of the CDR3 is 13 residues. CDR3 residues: CASKGTGYQPQHF. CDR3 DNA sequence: TGTGCCAGCAAGGGGACAGGGTATCAGCCCCAGCATTTT.

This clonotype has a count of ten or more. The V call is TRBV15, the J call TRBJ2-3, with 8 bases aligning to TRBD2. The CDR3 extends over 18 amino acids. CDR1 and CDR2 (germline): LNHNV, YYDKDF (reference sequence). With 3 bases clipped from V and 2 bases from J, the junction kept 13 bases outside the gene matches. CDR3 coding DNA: TGTGCCACCAGCAGTCGCATCTGGCGGGGGGAAGACACAGATACGCAGTATTTT. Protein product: CATSSRIWRGEDTDTQYF.

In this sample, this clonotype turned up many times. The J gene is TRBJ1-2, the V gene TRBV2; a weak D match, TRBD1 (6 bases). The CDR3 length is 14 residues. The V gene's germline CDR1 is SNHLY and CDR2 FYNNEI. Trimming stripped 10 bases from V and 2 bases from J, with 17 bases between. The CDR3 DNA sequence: TGTGCCACCCAGGGAGGGGGGGGCAACTATGGCTACACCTTC. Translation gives CATQGGGGNYGYTF.

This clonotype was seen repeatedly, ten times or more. The CDR3 loop reads CASSLGRATNEKLFF. CDR3 nucleotide sequence: TGTGCCAGCAGTTTAGGGAGAGCAACTAATGAAAAACTGTTTTTT. The genes are TRBV12-3 or TRBV12-4 and TRBJ1-4; D not certain. This CDR3 comprises 15 residues. The germline V and J ends were trimmed by 1 base and 0 bases, with 6 bases remaining between them.

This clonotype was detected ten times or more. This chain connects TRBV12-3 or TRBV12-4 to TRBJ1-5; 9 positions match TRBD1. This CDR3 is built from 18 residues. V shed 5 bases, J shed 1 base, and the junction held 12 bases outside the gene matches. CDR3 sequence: CASSIHSGGTGSNQPQHF. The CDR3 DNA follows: TGTGCCAGCAGTATTCACTCGGGCGGGACAGGGAGCAATCAGCCCCAGCATTTT.

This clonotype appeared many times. CDR3 region: CSARKDNHEQYF. The DNA of the CDR3 is TGCAGTGCCCGAAAGGACAACCACGAGCAGTACTTC. V and J are TRBV20-1 and TRBJ2-7; tentatively, D is TRBD1 (5 bases). The CDR3 is 12 amino acids. Between the trimmed V and J ends, which lost 6 bases and 5 bases, there was a span of 14 bases. Germline V gene sequence: CDR1 DFQATT, CDR2 SNEGSKA (reference sequence).

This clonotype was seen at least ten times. CDR3: CASSVGSNQPQHF. CDR3 nucleotides: TGTGCCAGCAGTGTAGGGAGCAATCAGCCCCAGCATTTT. The V call is TRBV2, the J call TRBJ1-5; D call uncertain. The CDR3 contains 13 residues. Germline loops: CDR1 SNHLY, CDR2 FYNNEI. Trimming cost V 4 bases and J 1 base, with 5 bases left between them.

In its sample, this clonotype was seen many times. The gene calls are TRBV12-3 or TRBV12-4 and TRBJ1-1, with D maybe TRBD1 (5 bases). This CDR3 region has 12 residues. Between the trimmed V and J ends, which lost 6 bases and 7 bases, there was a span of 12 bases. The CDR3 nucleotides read TGTGCCAGCAGCCCCCGGGGCAGTGAAGCTTTCTTT. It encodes CASSPRGSEAFF.

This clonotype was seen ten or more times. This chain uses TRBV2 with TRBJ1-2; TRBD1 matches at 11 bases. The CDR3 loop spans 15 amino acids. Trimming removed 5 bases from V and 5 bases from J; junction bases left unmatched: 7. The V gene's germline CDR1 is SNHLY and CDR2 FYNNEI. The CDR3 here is CASSRTGTGGYGYTF. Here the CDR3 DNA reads TGTGCCAGCAGTCGAACCGGGACAGGGGGGTATGGCTACACCTTC.

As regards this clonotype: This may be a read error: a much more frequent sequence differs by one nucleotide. CDR3 region: CASRRRTYSNQPQHF. The CDR3 DNA sequence: TGTGCCAGCAGACGGCGGACCTATAGCAATCAGCCCCAGCATTTT. The chain carries TRBV27 and TRBJ1-5, with unresolved D. The germline CDR1 and CDR2 sequences are MNHEY and SMNVEV (reference sequence). The CDR3 covers 15 residues. With 6 bases removed from V and 0 bases from J, the gap between germline ends came to 12 bases.

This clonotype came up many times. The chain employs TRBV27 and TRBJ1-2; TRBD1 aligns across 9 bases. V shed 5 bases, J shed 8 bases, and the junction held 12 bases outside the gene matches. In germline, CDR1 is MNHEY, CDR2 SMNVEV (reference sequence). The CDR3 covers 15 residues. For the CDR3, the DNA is TGTGCCAGCAGTAACCTGGACAGGGGTGTGGGAGGCTACACCTTC. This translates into CASSNLDRGVGGYTF.

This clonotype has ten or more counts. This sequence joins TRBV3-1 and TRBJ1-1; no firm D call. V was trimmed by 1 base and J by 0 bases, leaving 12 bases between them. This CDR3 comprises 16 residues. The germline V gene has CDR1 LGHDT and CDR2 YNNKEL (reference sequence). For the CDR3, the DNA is TGTGCCAGCAGCCAAGGACTCCTTAGCATGAACACTGAAGCTTTCTTT. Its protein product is CASSQGLLSMNTEAFF.